Below, 29 T cell receptor beta chains from the same sample are listed, as sequenced in a study of spatial heterogeneity in lung cancer. TCRdb redid the calling of the 5' RACE reads with MiXCR, one entry per CDR3 protein. The sample shows more than 15,000 distinct CDR3 sequences, 5.5% to 6.5% of them seen only once. Regarding time point: sample taken at primary tumor resection. Study outcomes and limitations: Counts of expanded alpha and beta TCRs within tumors tracked the tumor nonsynonymous mutation count.

Their antigens are not known. Material: lung tumor tissue, obtained at surgery. These receptors originate from a female donor with early-stage non-small cell lung cancer.

The table lists this clonotype with many counts. The J gene is TRBJ2-3, the V gene TRBV29-1; TRBD2 matches at 10 bases. Germline V gene lookup returns CDR1 SQVTM and CDR2 ANQGSEA. The CDR3 loop spans 13 amino acids. V gave up 4 bases and J gave up 4 bases; unmatched junction bases: 2. Here the CDR3 reads CSVGSGRADTQYF. CDR3 DNA sequence: TGCAGCGTTGGAAGCGGGAGGGCAGATACGCAGTATTTT.

This clonotype appeared many times. V and J are TRBV20-1 and TRBJ1-5, with D possibly TRBD1 on 5 matching bases. CDR1 and CDR2 (germline): DFQATT, SNEGSKA (reference sequence). This CDR3 region has 14 residues. Trimming pared 1 base from V and 3 bases from J, leaving 10 bases between. The CDR3 nucleotides read TGCAGTGCTAGAGCCCAGGGAGACAATCAGCCCCAGCATTTT. Translation: CSARAQGDNQPQHF.

This chain uses TRBV5-1 with TRBJ2-3; no clear D. There are 15 residues in the CDR3. The V end lost 4 bases, the J end lost 0 bases, and 12 bases lay between the germline ends. Germline CDR1 SGHRS, CDR2 YFSETQ. Written as DNA, the CDR3 is TGCGCCAGCAGCCAGGCGGCGACTAGCACAGATACGCAGTATTTT. Translation: CASSQAATSTDTQYF.

This clonotype was found many times. This rearrangement joins TRBV2 to TRBJ2-1; D perhaps matches TRBD2 (5 bases). Trimming removed 3 bases at V and 0 bases at J, with 9 bases between. The CDR3 is made up of 15 amino acids. Germline assignment: CDR1 SNHLY and CDR2 FYNNEI. CDR3 DNA: TGTGCCAGCAGTGAGTGGGGAGTCTCCTACAATGAGCAGTTCTTC. The encoded protein is CASSEWGVSYNEQFF.

Only a few counts were recorded for this clonotype. The V call is TRBV18, the J call TRBJ1-1; D uncertain. Between the trimmed V and J ends, which lost 1 base and 0 bases, there was a span of 12 bases. Germline-derived CDR1 and CDR2 are KGHSH and LQKENI. The CDR3 covers 16 residues. CDR3 loop: CASSPRDASLNTEAFF. CDR3 nucleotides: TGTGCCAGCTCACCACGTGATGCCAGTTTGAACACTGAAGCTTTCTTT.

This clonotype occurred many times. The CDR3 DNA reads as TGTGCCAGCAGCCTTGGACTAGCGGGAGTTCGAGGAGATACGCAGTATTTT. Translation gives CASSLGLAGVRGDTQYF. V gene TRBV3-1 combines with J gene TRBJ2-3; 13 positions match TRBD2. From germline, CDR1 is LGHDT and CDR2 YNNKEL (reference sequence). After removal of 4 bases from V and 5 bases from J, the junction contained 9 bases not matched to a gene. This CDR3 is 17 amino acids long.

This clonotype showed up many times. The chain carries TRBV7-9 and TRBJ2-3; D might be TRBD1 or TRBD2, each matching 5 bases. The length of the CDR3 is 15 residues. V was shortened by 0 bases and J by 0 bases, with 7 bases between the two germline ends. From germline, CDR1 is SEHNR and CDR2 FQNEAQ (reference sequence). CDR3 bases: TGTGCCAGCAGCTTAGCGGGACCCAGCACAGATACGCAGTATTTT. It is translated as CASSLAGPSTDTQYF.

In its sample, this clonotype ranks as medium-sized (0.01 to 0.1%). The chain links TRBV6-2 or TRBV6-3 to TRBJ2-3; the D is unclear. The CDR3 is 15 residues long. Trimming cost V 6 bases and J 0 bases, with 13 bases left between them. Germline V gene lookup returns CDR1 MNHEY and CDR2 SVGEGT. CDR3 coding DNA: TGTGCCAGCAGATTCGGTGGTACTAGCACAGATACGCAGTATTTT. It yields the protein CASRFGGTSTDTQYF.

This clonotype has a count of ten or more. The V and J genes are TRBV7-2 and TRBJ1-1; D is undetermined. Germline CDR1 and CDR2: SGHTA and FQGNSA. CDR3 size: 12 residues. The V and J ends lost 6 bases and 3 bases respectively, with 8 bases between them. The CDR3 bases are TGTGCCAGCAGTCAGCGTTACACTGAAGCTTTCTTT. It translates to CASSQRYTEAFF. The variable domain in full, completed from reference TRBV7-2 and TRBJ1-1, reads GAGVSQSPSNKVTEKGKDVELRCDPISGHTALYWYRQSLGQGLEFLIYFQGNSAPDKSGLPSDRFSAERTGGSVSTLTIQRTQQEDSAVYLCASSQRYTEAFFGQGTRLTVV.

This clonotype has at least ten counts. CDR3 region: CASSQAPGQAYEQYF. The CDR3 DNA sequence: TGCGCCAGCAGCCAAGCACCGGGACAGGCCTACGAGCAGTACTTC. The chain joins TRBV4-3 to TRBJ2-7, with 8 bases lining up with TRBD1. This CDR3 contains 15 residues. The germline gives CDR1 LGHNA, CDR2 YSLEER. The V gene end was trimmed by 1 base and the J gene end by 2 bases; junction bases not matched to a gene: 4.

The chain is built from TRBV10-3 and TRBJ2-7; a possible D gene is TRBD1 (5 bases). V was pared by 0 bases and J by 5 bases, with 11 bases between. CDR1 and CDR2 (germline): ENHRY, SYGVKD. This CDR3 contains 14 residues. The CDR3 DNA reads TGTGCCATCAGTGAGTCGTCAGGGCGGAACGAGCAGTACTTC. Translating it yields CAISESSGRNEQYF.

This clonotype was observed many times. The chain joins TRBV5-4 to TRBJ1-2; D is possibly TRBD1 (5 bases). Germline V lookup: CDR1 SGHNT, CDR2 YYREEE (reference sequence). V lost 9 bases, J lost 2 bases, and 11 bases lay in between. The CDR3 consists of 12 residues. Here the CDR3 DNA reads TGTGCCACCCGCGGGGGAAACTATGGCTACACCTTC. Translating it yields CATRGGNYGYTF.

There are many counts of this clonotype. The rearrangement links TRBV29-1 to TRBJ1-4, with unresolved D. The CDR3 is 13 residues long. Deletions cut 1 base from V and 8 bases from J, with 11 bases between. Germline V CDR1 and CDR2: SQVTM, ANQGSEA. The CDR3 DNA reads as TGCAGCGTTGAAGTTCCTTCTGAGGAAAAACTGTTTTTT. Its protein is CSVEVPSEEKLFF. The variable domain in full, with the rest retrieved from reference TRBV29-1 and TRBJ1-4, is SAVISQKPSRDICQRGTSLTIQCQVDSQVTMMFWYRQQPGQSLTLIATANQGSEATYESGFVIDKFPISRPNLTFSTLTVSNMSPEDSSIYLCSVEVPSEEKLFFGSGTQLSVL.

The table lists this clonotype with many counts. The V call is TRBV3-1, the J call TRBJ1-2, with 7 bases fitting TRBD1. CDR3 length: 16 residues. The V gene end was trimmed by 4 bases and the J gene end by 4 bases; junction bases not matched to a gene: 12. The germline V gene encodes CDR1 LGHDT and CDR2 YNNKEL (reference sequence). CDR3 in DNA: TGTGCCAGCAGCCCGGGGACAGATCCCACTTCCTATGGCTACACCTTC. This sequence encodes CASSPGTDPTSYGYTF.

This clonotype was detected many times. V and J are TRBV11-3 and TRBJ2-5, with D possibly being TRBD2 (6 bases). The CDR3 contains 13 residues. CDR1 and CDR2 (germline): SGHNT, YENEEA. Deletions cut 5 bases from V and 5 bases from J, with 12 bases between. CDR3 protein: CASSATRDETQYF. Written as DNA, the CDR3 is TGTGCCAGCAGCGCGACTAGGGATGAGACCCAGTACTTC.

Ten or more counts support this clonotype. This chain uses TRBV6-1 with TRBJ1-2; 8 nucleotides align to TRBD1. The V segment lost 7 bases and the J segment 4 bases; nucleotides outside the gene matches: 11. Germline loops: CDR1 MNHNS, CDR2 SASEGT. This CDR3 region has 15 residues. The CDR3 loop is CASNAPGQVFYGYTF. CDR3 coding DNA: TGTGCCAGCAACGCGCCGGGACAGGTTTTCTATGGCTACACCTTC.

The V and J genes are TRBV27 and TRBJ1-1; possibly TRBD1 for D (5 bases). Germline V gene sequence: CDR1 MNHEY, CDR2 SMNVEV (reference sequence). Trimming removed 6 bases at V and 4 bases at J, with 15 bases between. The CDR3 spans 14 residues. The chain's CDR3 is CASREGSEPTEAFF. CDR3 DNA sequence: TGTGCCAGCAGGGAGGGGTCGGAGCCCACTGAAGCTTTCTTT.

There are many counts of this clonotype. This chain links TRBV29-1 with TRBJ1-2; D remains ambiguous. The CDR3 consists of 13 residues. The germline V gene encodes CDR1 SQVTM and CDR2 ANQGSEA. Trimming removed 3 bases from V and 4 bases from J, with 12 bases in between. The CDR3 spells CSVEAGFPYGYTF. The CDR3 nucleotides read TGCAGCGTTGAGGCGGGATTCCCCTATGGCTACACCTTC.

The gene calls are TRBV4-1 and TRBJ2-5; D is perhaps TRBD2 (6 bases). Per the germline V gene, CDR1 is MGHRA and CDR2 is YSYEKL. The CDR3 runs 13 residues. Between the trimmed V and J ends, which lost 5 bases and 1 base, there was a span of 8 bases. This chain's CDR3 is CASSLGLQETQYF. The CDR3 bases are TGCGCCAGCAGCTTGGGACTCCAAGAGACCCAGTACTTC.

This clonotype was counted at least ten times. The gene calls are TRBV6-1 and TRBJ2-6; a possible D gene is TRBD2 (5 bases). Germline V gene sequence: CDR1 MNHNS, CDR2 SASEGT. This CDR3 has 15 amino acids. The V and J ends lost 8 bases and 0 bases respectively, with 11 bases between them. CDR3 residues: CASGGRGSGANVLTF. The CDR3, as DNA: TGTGCCAGCGGTGGGAGAGGCTCTGGGGCCAACGTCCTGACTTTC.

This clonotype showed up many times. The J gene is TRBJ2-7, the V gene TRBV5-1; no clear D gene. CDR3 length: 14 residues. Germline V gene lookup returns CDR1 SGHRS and CDR2 YFSETQ. The V end was cut by 0 bases, the J end by 6 bases, with 13 bases between. The CDR3 nucleotides read TGCGCCAGCAGCTTGGGTTTCGGTGCCGGCGAGCAGTACTTC. It specifies CASSLGFGAGEQYF.

In its sample, this clonotype was seen many times. This chain joins TRBV20-1 and TRBJ2-3; D is undetermined. This CDR3 contains 12 residues. The germline gives CDR1 DFQATT, CDR2 SNEGSKA (reference sequence). With 3 bases removed from V and 1 base from J, the gap between germline ends came to 5 bases. This chain's CDR3 is CSASRGTDTQYF. CDR3 in DNA: TGCAGTGCTAGTAGGGGCACAGATACGCAGTATTTT.

This clonotype occurred many times. The rearrangement links TRBV21-1 to TRBJ1-2; the DNA was not used to check the table's D call, TRBD1. TRBV21-1 is recorded as a pseudogene. The CDR3 contains 17 residues. CDR3 sequence: CASSNTGTVKSYYGYTF. As DNA, the CDR3 is TGTGCCAGCAGCAATACCGGGACAGTTAAGTCCTACTATGGCTACACCTTC.

This clonotype was counted at least ten times. This chain connects TRBV12-3 or TRBV12-4 to TRBJ1-6, with D perhaps TRBD1 (5 bases). With 9 bases removed from V and 4 bases from J, the gap between germline ends came to 10 bases. The CDR3 has 13 residues. The CDR3 loop is CASGEGYNSPLHF. CDR3 coding DNA: TGTGCCAGTGGGGAGGGGTATAATTCACCCCTCCACTTT.

This clonotype was observed at least ten times. The chain employs TRBV4-2 and TRBJ2-7, with 13 bases fitting TRBD2. CDR1 and CDR2 from the germline V gene are LGHNA and YNFKEQ. The CDR3 covers 18 residues. The ends lost 1 base at V and 5 bases at J; junction bases unmatched: 11. Here the CDR3 reads CASSQAGTGLAGSHEQYF. CDR3 nucleotides: TGTGCCAGCAGCCAAGCGGGAACGGGACTAGCGGGAAGCCACGAGCAGTACTTC.

This clonotype has ten or more counts. This rearrangement joins TRBV2 to TRBJ1-1; D not certain. The CDR3 totals 13 residues. Germline values: CDR1 SNHLY, CDR2 FYNNEI. V was cut by 4 bases and J by 1 base, with 7 bases left in between. The CDR3 reads CASSVTANTEAFF. The CDR3 coding sequence is TGTGCCAGCAGTGTAACAGCGAACACTGAAGCTTTCTTT.

This clonotype was observed many times. This chain connects TRBV6-2 or TRBV6-3 to TRBJ2-2; 8 positions agree with TRBD2. The trim removed 1 base at V and 6 bases at J, leaving 7 bases unmatched. Germline CDR1 is MNHEY and CDR2 is SVGEGT. The CDR3 sequence is 16 residues long. CDR3 in DNA: TGTGCCAGCAGTTACTATCTAGCGGGTGAGGCCGGGGAGCTGTTTTTT. It yields the protein CASSYYLAGEAGELFF.

This clonotype appeared many times. The V call is TRBV6-6, the J call TRBJ1-3; D gene ambiguous. Deletions cut 6 bases from V and 0 bases from J, with 12 bases between. CDR1 is MNHNY and CDR2 is SVGAGI in the germline V gene (reference sequence). The CDR3 is made up of 15 amino acids. This chain's CDR3 is CASSPREASGNTIYF. The CDR3 DNA is TGTGCCAGCAGCCCCCGGGAGGCCTCTGGAAACACCATATATTTT.

A few counts support this clonotype. The chain carries TRBV3-1 and TRBJ1-5; possibly TRBD1 for D (5 bases). CDR3 size: 15 residues. In germline, CDR1 is LGHDT, CDR2 YNNKEL (reference sequence). V was trimmed by 1 base and J by 6 bases, leaving 13 bases between them. CDR3 protein: CASSQGAGVGQPQHF. The CDR3 bases are TGTGCCAGCAGCCAAGGAGCGGGGGTGGGTCAGCCCCAGCATTTT.